The 32 T cell receptor beta chains below all came from one sample that was sequenced in a study of blood T cell repertoires in COVID-19. Assay: immunoSEQ multiplex PCR; the TCRdb copy retains only in-frame clones and omits some. This sample has approximately 220,000 clones, with roughly 85% found just once. The sequencing input was PBMCs or T cells enriched from blood (not recorded which). The receptors were gathered from a woman between 45 and 65 years old who had been exposed to COVID-19.

The chain links TRBV19 to TRBJ1-1; 7 positions agree with TRBD1. The germline V gene encodes CDR1 LNHDA and CDR2 SQIVND (reference sequence). The CDR3 runs to 13 residues. With 8 bases clipped from V and 4 bases from J, the junction kept 7 bases outside the gene matches. The DNA for the CDR3 is TGTGCCAGTCGGCCAGGGGGGAGCACTGAAGCTTTCTTT. It codes for CASRPGGSTEAFF.

The V gene is TRBV6-5, the J gene TRBJ1-5; possibly TRBD1 for D (5 bases). Germline V gives CDR1 MNHEY, CDR2 SVGAGI. The CDR3 has 14 residues. Deletions cut 5 bases from V and 5 bases from J, with 13 bases between. The chain's CDR3 is CASSTRGGYQPQHF. CDR3 in DNA: TGTGCCAGCAGTACCCGGGGGGGATATCAGCCCCAGCATTTT.

The chain combines TRBV7-8 with TRBJ2-3, with 9 positions matching TRBD2. CDR1 and CDR2 (germline): SGHVS, FQNEAQ. This CDR3 region has 16 residues. V was pared by 1 base and J by 6 bases, with 8 bases of the junction left unmatched. The CDR3: CASSLGRRGGGDTQYF. The DNA of the CDR3 is TGTGCCAGCAGCTTAGGGCGGCGGGGGGGCGGGGATACGCAGTATTTT.

This chain uses TRBV15 with TRBJ1-5; D is unresolved. Germline V CDR1 and CDR2: LNHNV, YYDKDF (reference sequence). This CDR3 has 15 residues. The V end lost 0 bases, the J end lost 4 bases, and 10 bases lay between the germline ends. CDR3 residues: CATSRDAGRNQPQHF. The CDR3 DNA reads TGTGCCACCAGCAGAGACGCAGGTCGAAATCAGCCCCAGCATTTT.

V usage is TRBV5-1 and J usage is TRBJ2-7; TRBD2 might be the D (5 bases). The CDR3 sequence is 13 residues long. The germline CDR1 and CDR2 sequences are SGHRS and YFSETQ. Trimming pared 1 base from V and 6 bases from J, leaving 11 bases between. CDR3 nucleotide sequence: TGCGCCAGCAGCTTGAAACTAGAGGGCGAGCAGTACTTC. Translation: CASSLKLEGEQYF.

There are a few counts of this clone. The rearrangement joins TRBV12-3 or TRBV12-4 to TRBJ1-2, with unresolved D. The CDR3 runs 13 residues. Trimming cost V 6 bases and J 3 bases, with 11 bases left between them. This CDR3 is CASRVRADYGYTF. CDR3 in DNA: TGTGCCAGCAGGGTGCGGGCCGACTATGGCTACACCTTC.

V and J are TRBV7-9 and TRBJ2-5; 8 nucleotides match TRBD2. The CDR3 totals 15 residues. CDR1 and CDR2 (germline): SEHNR, FQNEAQ (reference sequence). The ends lost 6 bases at V and 1 base at J; junction bases unmatched: 7. The CDR3 DNA follows: TGTGCCAGCAGTTCATCGGGGGGGCCCCAAGAGACCCAGTACTTC. Translating gives CASSSSGGPQETQYF.

The gene calls are TRBV13 and TRBJ1-1; tentatively, D is TRBD1 (6 bases). Germline V CDR1 and CDR2: PRHDT, FYEKMQ (reference sequence). The CDR3 runs 14 residues. Trimming pared 2 bases from V and 3 bases from J, leaving 10 bases between. In nucleotides, the CDR3 is TGTGCCAGCAGCTTACGGGCAGGGGACACTGAAGCTTTCTTT. Translating it yields CASSLRAGDTEAFF.

The table lists this clone with a count of one. CDR3 bases: TGTGCCTGGAGAAACGGGGTGAGCGCTGAAGCTTTCTTT. Translating gives CAWRNGVSAEAFF. The chain joins TRBV30 to TRBJ1-1; D gene uncertain. Per the germline V gene, CDR1 is GTSNPN and CDR2 is SVGIG (reference sequence). The V and J ends lost 3 bases and 6 bases respectively, with 14 bases between them. The CDR3 covers 13 residues. Complete variable domain (other parts from reference TRBV30 and TRBJ1-1): SQTIHQWPATLVQPVGSPLSLECTVEGTSNPNLYWYRQAAGRGLQLLFYSVGIGQISSEVPQNLSASRPQDRQFILSSKKLLLSDSGFYLCAWRNGVSAEAFFGQGTRLTVV.

V and J are TRBV4-2 and TRBJ1-3, with 7 bases identical to TRBD1. Germline V gene sequence: CDR1 LGHNA, CDR2 YNFKEQ. The CDR3 extends over 16 amino acids. V was pared by 0 bases and J by 2 bases, with 4 bases of the junction left unmatched. The CDR3 spells CASSQDLQGAGNTIYF. The CDR3 DNA reads as TGTGCCAGCAGCCAAGATCTTCAGGGGGCTGGAAACACCATATATTTT.

The chain has TRBV5-1 and TRBJ2-3, with 11 positions matching TRBD2. This CDR3 contains 18 residues. Germline CDR1 reads SGHRS; CDR2 reads YFSETQ. The J segment lost 6 bases and the V segment lost 4 bases, leaving 16 bases of the junction unmatched. The CDR3 bases are TGCGCCAGCAGCCTTGTAGCGGGGGGGATCCAACAGTTGGATACGCAGTATTTT. Its protein is CASSLVAGGIQQLDTQYF.

The count of this clone is one. The rearrangement links TRBV2 to TRBJ1-6; TRBD1 is a possible D gene (6 bases). The CDR3 runs 14 residues. Germline CDR1 and CDR2: SNHLY and FYNNEI. Trimming shortened V by 6 bases and J by 13 bases, and 19 bases separated the two germline ends. The CDR3 DNA sequence: TGTGCCAGCAGGGAGGACAGTCTGGACGGTCCCCTCCACTTT. The encoded protein is CASREDSLDGPLHF.

This sequence joins TRBV29-1 and TRBJ2-1; D is unresolved. The germline CDR1 and CDR2 sequences are SQVTM and ANQGSEA. This CDR3 spans 11 amino acids. Trimming pared 7 bases from V and 4 bases from J, leaving 8 bases between. CDR3: CSGRSYNEQFF. The CDR3 coding sequence is TGCAGCGGAAGGAGTTACAATGAGCAGTTCTTC.

The V gene is TRBV11-2, the J gene TRBJ2-7, with 9 nucleotides matching TRBD1. Trimming at V came to 5 bases and at J to 3 bases, leaving 5 bases not matched to a gene. The CDR3 length is 14 residues. Per germline, CDR1 SGHAT and CDR2 FQNNGV. CDR3 residues: CASSAQGAGYEQYF. CDR3 bases: TGTGCCAGCAGCGCACAGGGGGCGGGCTACGAGCAGTACTTC. The whole variable domain, remainder taken from reference TRBV11-2 and TRBJ2-7, is EAGVAQSPRYKIIEKRQSVAFWCNPISGHATLYWYQQILGQGPKLLIQFQNNGVVDDSQLPKDRFSAERLKGVDSTLKIQPAKLEDSAVYLCASSAQGAGYEQYFGPGTRLTVT.

This chain joins TRBV5-5 and TRBJ1-1; TRBD1 might be the D (6 bases). There are 13 residues in the CDR3. CDR1 is SGHKS and CDR2 is YYEKEE in the germline V gene (reference sequence). V lost 5 bases to trimming and J lost 4 bases, with 12 bases between them. CDR3 bases: TGTGCCAGCAGTTTCGACAGGTTCACTGAAGCTTTCTTT. The encoded protein is CASSFDRFTEAFF.

This sequence joins TRBV28 and TRBJ1-5; TRBD1 matches 7 bases. V was clipped by 8 bases and J by 2 bases; unmatched bases: 12. The germline gives CDR1 MDHEN, CDR2 SYDVKM. The CDR3 extends over 16 amino acids. The CDR3 DNA sequence: TGTGCCAGCCGTGGTACAGGGGCCCGTGGCAATCAGCCCCAGCATTTT. Its protein is CASRGTGARGNQPQHF.

This sequence joins TRBV18 and TRBJ2-3; the match to TRBD2 covers 11 bases. CDR1 and CDR2 from the germline V gene are KGHSH and LQKENI. Losses at the gene ends were 3 bases for V and 2 bases for J; bases not matched to a gene: 7. This CDR3 comprises 17 residues. In nucleotides, the CDR3 is TGTGCCAGCTCACCTGCCCTAGCGGGGGGCTACACAGATACGCAGTATTTT. As protein: CASSPALAGGYTDTQYF.

The J gene is TRBJ2-3, the V gene TRBV30; 7 bases are shared with TRBD2. V was pared by 0 bases and J by 0 bases, with 6 bases of the junction left unmatched. This CDR3 contains 16 residues. Germline V gene lookup returns CDR1 GTSNPN and CDR2 SVGIG (reference sequence). The CDR3 loop reads CAWSVLRGGSTDTQYF. CDR3 DNA sequence: TGTGCCTGGAGTGTACTACGCGGGGGTAGCACAGATACGCAGTATTTT. Drawing the rest from reference TRBV30 and TRBJ2-3, the complete variable domain is SQTIHQWPATLVQPVGSPLSLECTVEGTSNPNLYWYRQAAGRGLQLLFYSVGIGQISSEVPQNLSASRPQDRQFILSSKKLLLSDSGFYLCAWSVLRGGSTDTQYFGPGTRLTVL.

This chain links TRBV2 with TRBJ1-4; the match to TRBD1 covers 10 bases. CDR3 length equals 13 residues. Trimming took 6 bases from V and 7 from J; bases not matched to a gene: 2. The V gene's germline CDR1 is SNHLY and CDR2 FYNNEI. CDR3 nucleotides: TGTGCCAGCAGGACAGGGGGCGGTGAAAAACTGTTTTTT. It encodes CASRTGGGEKLFF. The full variable domain, completed using reference TRBV2 and TRBJ1-4, is EPEVTQTPSHQVTQMGQEVILRCVPISNHLYFYWYRQILGQKVEFLVSFYNNEISEKSEIFDDQFSVERPDGSNFTLKIRSTKLEDSAMYFCASRTGGGEKLFFGSGTQLSVL.

The chain links TRBV9 to TRBJ2-4, with D hard to call. Trimming left V 0 bases short and J 6 bases short, with 10 bases between. The CDR3 is 14 residues long. Germline values: CDR1 SGDLS, CDR2 YYNGEE. The CDR3 reads CASSVDRVSNIQYF. The CDR3 DNA follows: TGTGCCAGCAGCGTAGACAGAGTTTCAAACATTCAGTACTTC.

The gene calls are TRBV18 and TRBJ2-7; no firm D call. V shed 2 bases and J shed 0 bases, with 8 bases lying between them. The germline gives CDR1 KGHSH, CDR2 LQKENI. This CDR3 is built from 14 residues. DNA of the CDR3: TGTGCCAGCTCACCAAACTCTGGCTCCTACGAGCAGTACTTC. Its translation is CASSPNSGSYEQYF. The full variable domain, in which reference TRBV18 and TRBJ2-7 provide the parts outside the CDR3, is NAGVMQNPRHLVRRRGQEARLRCSPMKGHSHVYWYRQLPEEGLKFMVYLQKENIIDESGMPKERFSAEFPKEGPSILRIQQVVRGDSAAYFCASSPNSGSYEQYFGPGTRLTVT.

The rearrangement links TRBV5-1 to TRBJ2-6; 7 bases agree with TRBD1. Germline V gene sequence: CDR1 SGHRS, CDR2 YFSETQ. With V trimmed by 3 bases and J by 0 bases, 0 bases remained unmatched. The CDR3 contains 15 residues. The CDR3: CASSSGGSGANVLTF. CDR3 coding DNA: TGCGCCAGCAGCTCAGGGGGCTCTGGGGCCAACGTCCTGACTTTC.

The chain is built from TRBV19 and TRBJ2-5; no clear D gene. Germline CDR1 LNHDA, CDR2 SQIVND (reference sequence). The CDR3 consists of 15 residues. Trimming took 5 bases from V and 5 from J, leaving 18 bases between them. CDR3: CASSPILKSRETQYF. CDR3 sequence (DNA): TGTGCCAGTAGTCCTATTCTAAAGAGCCGGGAGACCCAGTACTTC. Variable domain in full (rest from reference TRBV19 and TRBJ2-5): DGGITQSPKYLFRKEGQNVTLSCEQNLNHDAMYWYRQDPGQGLRLIYYSQIVNDFQKGDIAEGYSVSREKKESFPLTVTSAQKNPTAFYLCASSPILKSRETQYFGPGTRLLVL.

The chain recombines TRBV7-2 with TRBJ1-2; D may be TRBD1 (5 bases). V was pared by 1 base and J by 6 bases, with 12 bases between. There are 14 residues in the CDR3. Per germline, CDR1 SGHTA and CDR2 FQGNSA. The CDR3 loop is CASSLDRGIHGYTF. In DNA, the CDR3 is TGTGCCAGCAGCTTAGATCGGGGGATCCATGGCTACACCTTC.

This clone was seen a handful of times. The rearrangement joins TRBV4-1 to TRBJ1-1; 12 bases map to TRBD1. Germline CDR1 MGHRA, CDR2 YSYEKL. Trimming cost V 2 bases and J 0 bases; bases outside gene matches: 13. The CDR3 contains 20 residues. The CDR3 sequence is CASSQTTGTGGGNLNTEAFF. For the CDR3, the DNA is TGCGCCAGCAGCCAAACTACCGGGACAGGGGGCGGGAATTTGAACACTGAAGCTTTCTTT.

The rearrangement uses TRBV19 and TRBJ1-2; weak D call: TRBD1 (5 bases). Trimming took off 2 bases at V and 2 bases at J, with 12 bases between the two ends. Germline V gene sequence: CDR1 LNHDA, CDR2 SQIVND (reference sequence). This CDR3 contains 15 residues. In DNA form, the CDR3 reads TGTGCCAGTAGTATATCCCAAGGGGAAAACTATGGCTACACCTTC. Amino acids: CASSISQGENYGYTF.

The chain uses TRBV30 and TRBJ2-3, with a tentative D call TRBD2 (5 bases). V was shortened by 2 bases and J by 11 bases, with 20 bases between the two germline ends. Germline assignment: CDR1 GTSNPN and CDR2 SVGIG (reference sequence). The CDR3 has 14 amino acids. CDR3 nucleotides: TGTGCCTGGAGTAAGGACTCCAATCTTCCGAGGCAGTATTTT. Amino acids: CAWSKDSNLPRQYF. Full variable domain (rest looked up from reference TRBV30 and TRBJ2-3): SQTIHQWPATLVQPVGSPLSLECTVEGTSNPNLYWYRQAAGRGLQLLFYSVGIGQISSEVPQNLSASRPQDRQFILSSKKLLLSDSGFYLCAWSKDSNLPRQYFGPGTRLTVL.

This rearrangement joins TRBV2 to TRBJ1-1; D gene ambiguous. This CDR3 region has 13 residues. From germline, CDR1 is SNHLY and CDR2 FYNNEI. V dropped 5 bases and J dropped 6 bases, with 13 bases sitting between them. CDR3 loop: CASSLWTGAEAFF. CDR3 nucleotides: TGTGCCAGCAGTCTCTGGACTGGGGCTGAAGCTTTCTTT.

The V call is TRBV12-5, the J call TRBJ1-1; D is uncertain. The V end was cut by 2 bases, the J end by 0 bases, with 10 bases between. The CDR3 consists of 15 residues. Germline V gene data show CDR1 as LGHNT and CDR2 as FRNRAP. This CDR3 reads CASGLYSQMNTEAFF. CDR3 in DNA: TGTGCTAGTGGTTTGTACTCCCAAATGAACACTGAAGCTTTCTTT.

The V call is TRBV30, the J call TRBJ1-4; 7 positions match TRBD1. V was pared by 0 bases and J by 0 bases, with 4 bases of the junction left unmatched. The CDR3 is 16 amino acids. Germline CDR1 and CDR2: GTSNPN and SVGIG (reference sequence). CDR3 DNA sequence: TGTGCCTGGAGTGTGCAGGGGGTAGCAACTAATGAAAAACTGTTTTTT. Residues: CAWSVQGVATNEKLFF.

The chain has TRBV12-2 and TRBJ2-7; TRBD2, the D gene given by the table, was not confirmed from the DNA. TRBV12-2 has pseudogene status. The CDR3 loop spans 17 amino acids. As DNA, the CDR3 is TGTGCAAGTCGCACTCCTCGGGGAGGAGAGCAACGTTACGAGCAGTACTTC. Translating it yields CASRTPRGGEQRYEQYF.

This chain links TRBV3-1 (or the pseudogene TRBV3-2) with TRBJ1-1, with 7 positions matching TRBD1. The germline gives CDR1 LGHDT, CDR2 YNNKEL (reference sequence). This CDR3 has 16 residues. V dropped 1 base and J dropped 3; count of bases not matched to a gene: 8. CDR3 in DNA: TGTGCCAGCAGCCAAGTAAGGGGGCCGGGTGACACTGAAGCTTTCTTT. It is translated as CASSQVRGPGDTEAFF.